This entry lists 2 T cell receptor beta chains sequenced from one sample in a study of OX40 agonist ivuxolimab in advanced cancers. Here immunoSEQ multiplex PCR was the method, and the copy in TCRdb shows in-frame clones only, minus some. This table holds 55,000 to 65,000 clones, roughly 84% found once. Specimen: CD4+ or CD8+ T cells sorted from blood, collected in a trial of the OX40 agonist ivuxolimab. Receptors were obtained from an adult with an advanced solid tumor such as melanoma, head and neck, liver or kidney cancer.

The chain employs TRBV6-1 and TRBJ1-1, with D possibly being TRBD1 (5 bases). Germline V gene data show CDR1 as MNHNS and CDR2 as SASEGT. The V gene lost 5 bases and the J gene lost 4 bases, with 14 bases spanning the gap. The CDR3 is 14 residues long. This CDR3 is CASSTIGEGTEAFF. The CDR3 region has the DNA TGTGCCAGCAGTACTATAGGGGAGGGCACTGAAGCTTTCTTT.

The V gene is TRBV5-4, the J gene TRBJ2-2; 8 positions agree with TRBD2. J lost 0 bases, V lost 3 bases, and 4 bases had no gene match. The CDR3 is 16 amino acids. Per the germline V gene, CDR1 is SGHNT and CDR2 is YYREEE (reference sequence). This CDR3 is CASSSAGGTNTGELFF. CDR3 sequence (DNA): TGTGCCAGCAGCTCGGCGGGGGGCACGAACACCGGGGAGCTGTTTTTT. The variable domain in full, completed from reference TRBV5-4 and TRBJ2-2, reads ETGVTQSPTHLIKTRGQQVTLRCSSQSGHNTVSWYQQALGQGPQFIFQYYREEENGRGNFPPRFSGLQFPNYSSELNVNALELDDSALYLCASSSAGGTNTGELFFGEGSRLTVL.